This section outlines one TCR beta chain sequence together with its context. As handled by the study authors: It was from reference gene primer amplification that nucleated cell counts were estimated. Profiling relied on immunoSEQ multiplex PCR, and the TCRdb table lists in-frame clones only, not all of them. That table is the source of V, J and clone size, and D and trimming were worked out from the DNA. In the table there are 100,000 to 150,000 clones, about 87% of which are singletons. This record comes from a study of blood T cell repertoires in COVID-19. Study background: Material from acute and convalescent COVID-19 was sourced from the United States, Italy and Spain. In each case, the material was cDNA or gDNA derived from T cells, B-cell-depleted T cells, or PBMCs.

J was trimmed by 5 bases and V by 3 bases; bases with no gene match: 6. The CDR3 length is 15 residues. Germline V gene sequence: CDR1 SGDLS, CDR2 YYNGEE. The TCR sequence derives from a woman aged 55-70 years with acute or convalescent COVID-19. Sequencing was done on a sample of peripheral blood. V gene TRBV9 combines with J gene TRBJ2-2; 8 bases match TRBD1. The CDR3 is CASSARDRITGELFF. CDR3 coding DNA: TGTGCCAGCAGCGCCCGGGACAGGATAACCGGGGAGCTGTTTTTT.